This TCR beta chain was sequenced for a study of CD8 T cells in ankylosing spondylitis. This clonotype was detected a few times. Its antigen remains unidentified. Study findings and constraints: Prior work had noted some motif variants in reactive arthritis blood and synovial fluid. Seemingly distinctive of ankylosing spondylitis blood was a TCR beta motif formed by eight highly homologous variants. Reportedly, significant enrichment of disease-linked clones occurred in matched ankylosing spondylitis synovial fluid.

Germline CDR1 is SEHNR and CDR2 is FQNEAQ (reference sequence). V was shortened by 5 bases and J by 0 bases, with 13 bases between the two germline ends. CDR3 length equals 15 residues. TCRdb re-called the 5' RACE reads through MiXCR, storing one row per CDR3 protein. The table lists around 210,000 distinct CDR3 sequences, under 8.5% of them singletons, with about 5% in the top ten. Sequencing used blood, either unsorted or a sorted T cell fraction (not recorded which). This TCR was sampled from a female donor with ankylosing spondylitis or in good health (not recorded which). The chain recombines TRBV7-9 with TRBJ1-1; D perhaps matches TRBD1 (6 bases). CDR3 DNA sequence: TGTGCCAGCAGCCTCCTGGGGGCTATGAACACTGAAGCTTTCTTT. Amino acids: CASSLLGAMNTEAFF.